This T cell receptor beta chain was recorded in a study of T-cell reconstitution after alpha-beta-depleted transplantation in children. Preparation of the TCRbeta library used unique molecular identifiers. In TCRdb, the PCR reads were re-called with MiXCR into one record per CDR3 protein. The table records fewer than 700,000 distinct CDR3 sequences, about 21% of them present only once. V gave up 6 bases and J gave up 4 bases; unmatched junction bases: 11. The CDR3 consists of 17 residues. CDR1 is SGHTA, CDR2 FQGNSA, per germline. This clonotype was counted many times. The antigen is undetermined. Study-wide results and caveats: By one year post-transplant, T-cell counts and diversity largely arose from T cells that were newly produced. Diversity of TCRbeta at day 60 was high in some patients, arising from surviving recipient T cells and thymic progenitors. Expanded graft clones, several hundred of them, were reportedly the source of alpha-beta T cells about two months after transplant.

This sequence was found in a boy in the first two years of life who had a stem cell transplant for acute myeloid leukemia, so the T cells may come from the graft donor. The sequences come from PBMCs, mostly from graft donor cells, collected 360 days after TCRalphabeta/CD19-depleted stem cell transplant. The V gene is TRBV7-2, the J gene TRBJ2-2; TRBD2 aligns across 10 bases. The CDR3 sequence: CASSQPSGGRVTGELFF. The CDR3 coding sequence is TGTGCCAGCAGTCAACCTAGCGGGGGACGGGTCACCGGGGAGCTGTTTTTT.